What follows are 30 T cell receptor beta chains derived from one specimen sequenced in a study of T cell responses to AZD1222 COVID-19 vaccine. Assay used: immunoSEQ multiplex PCR; TCRdb lists only in-frame clones, some missing. This sample has about 100,000 clones; approximately 84% occur once, and the top ten carry approximately 15%. The starting material was peripheral blood, obtained on day 0 of AZD1222 vaccination. All receptors come from an adult in good health.

The count of this clone is one. The gene calls are TRBV2 and TRBJ1-2; 9 positions agree with TRBD1. The V segment lost 6 bases and the J segment 4 bases; nucleotides outside the gene matches: 6. CDR1 is SNHLY, CDR2 FYNNEI, per germline. This CDR3 is 14 amino acids long. CDR3 sequence reads: CASREGQGLYGYTF. The CDR3 bases are TGTGCCAGCAGAGAGGGACAGGGCCTCTATGGCTACACCTTC.

This clone has just a few counts. This rearrangement joins TRBV15 to TRBJ1-2; 8 bases map to TRBD1. Trimming removed 2 bases from V and 3 bases from J; junction bases left unmatched: 2. The CDR3 spans 14 residues. Germline V gene sequence: CDR1 LNHNV, CDR2 YYDKDF (reference sequence). CDR3 sequence: CATSRTGGDYGYTF. The CDR3 coding sequence is TGTGCCACCAGCAGAACAGGGGGTGACTATGGCTACACCTTC.

The table lists this clone with a count of one. The chain is built from TRBV28 and TRBJ2-7, with 14 bases fitting TRBD2. Germline-derived CDR1 and CDR2 are MDHEN and SYDVKM. J gave up 4 bases and V 5 bases, and 16 bases lay outside the gene matches. The CDR3 is 19 amino acids. The CDR3 DNA reads as TGTGCCAGCAGTCCACGGGACAGGACCCGACTAGCGGGAGGGTACGAGCAGTACTTC. This sequence encodes CASSPRDRTRLAGGYEQYF.

In DNA, the CDR3 is TGTGCCAGCAGCCAGACTAGCGGGAGACTTAATGAGCAGTTCTTC. Its translation is CASSQTSGRLNEQFF. The chain combines TRBV6-6 with TRBJ2-1; TRBD2 matches at 12 bases. CDR3 size: 15 residues. After removal of 6 bases from V and 7 bases from J, the junction contained 7 bases not matched to a gene. Per the germline V gene, CDR1 is MNHNY and CDR2 is SVGAGI (reference sequence).

The chain employs TRBV3-1 (or the pseudogene TRBV3-2) and TRBJ1-4; D gene unclear. The CDR3 extends over 12 amino acids. V lost 3 bases, J lost 10 bases, and 9 bases lay in between. Germline assignment: CDR1 LGHDT and CDR2 YNNKEL (reference sequence). The CDR3 reads CASSQSEGKLFF. DNA of the CDR3: TGTGCCAGCAGCCAGAGTGAGGGAAAACTGTTTTTT.

The V call is TRBV5-5, the J call TRBJ1-2, with D possibly TRBD1 on 5 matching bases. The CDR3 consists of 17 residues. V lost 0 bases and J 2 bases, leaving 17 bases between the germline ends. The germline V gene has CDR1 SGHKS and CDR2 YYEKEE (reference sequence). This CDR3 reads CASSLVWGETANYGYTF. The DNA of the CDR3 is TGTGCCAGCAGCTTGGTGTGGGGAGAGACAGCCAACTATGGCTACACCTTC.

V gene TRBV19 combines with J gene TRBJ2-2; the D is unclear. Trimming pared 6 bases from V and 4 bases from J, leaving 15 bases between. Germline V gene sequence: CDR1 LNHDA, CDR2 SQIVND (reference sequence). The CDR3 runs to 15 residues. The CDR3 loop reads CASSTPGLGTGELFF. The CDR3 bases are TGTGCCAGTAGCACCCCCGGCCTAGGCACCGGGGAGCTGTTTTTT.

The rearrangement links TRBV11-3 to TRBJ2-1; D possibly corresponds to TRBD2 (7 bases). The germline V gene encodes CDR1 SGHNT and CDR2 YENEEA. V dropped 0 bases and J dropped 5 bases, with 14 bases sitting between them. The CDR3 loop spans 16 amino acids. The CDR3 sequence is CASSLDGRGTHNEQFF. The CDR3 bases are TGTGCCAGCAGCTTAGATGGGAGGGGGACACACAATGAGCAGTTCTTC.

This clone was detected once. The chain has TRBV19 and TRBJ1-3; D ambiguous. CDR3 size: 14 residues. Germline V gene lookup returns CDR1 LNHDA and CDR2 SQIVND (reference sequence). V gave up 6 bases and J gave up 7 bases, with 16 bases separating them. The CDR3 sequence: CASSPTRYENTIYF. The CDR3 region has the DNA TGTGCCAGTAGCCCAACTCGATACGAGAACACCATATATTTT.

The gene calls are TRBV4-1 and TRBJ1-1; 8 bases line up with TRBD1. The CDR3 totals 13 residues. Germline V CDR1 and CDR2: MGHRA, YSYEKL. Trimming at V came to 6 bases and at J to 4 bases, leaving 4 bases not matched to a gene. In DNA, the CDR3 is TGCGCCAGCAGGCGTACAGGGGGCACTGAAGCTTTCTTT. Residues: CASRRTGGTEAFF.

The chain recombines TRBV19 with TRBJ2-1, with TRBD2 identical over 8 bases. The ends lost 4 bases at V and 6 bases at J; junction bases unmatched: 14. The germline V gene encodes CDR1 LNHDA and CDR2 SQIVND (reference sequence). This CDR3 has 17 residues. This chain's CDR3 is CASSTGNSGTWGNEQFF. In DNA, the CDR3 is TGTGCCAGTAGTACGGGTAATAGCGGGACCTGGGGCAATGAGCAGTTCTTC.

For this clone: The sample has other DNA sequences that encode this CDR3 too. This sequence joins TRBV28 and TRBJ2-7; either TRBD1 or TRBD2 may supply D (5 bases each). Germline lookup yields CDR1 MDHEN and CDR2 SYDVKM. V was trimmed by 3 bases and J by 1 base, leaving 7 bases between them. This CDR3 is built from 13 residues. CDR3 residues: CASSFGGSYEQYF. The CDR3 bases are TGTGCCAGCAGTTTTGGGGGTTCCTACGAGCAGTACTTC.

The genes are TRBV30 and TRBJ1-2; maybe TRBD1 (6 bases). This CDR3 is built from 16 residues. Germline CDR1 and CDR2: GTSNPN and SVGIG (reference sequence). V was pared by 0 bases and J by 4 bases, with 18 bases between. The CDR3 spells CAWSVSTSGGGYGYTF. DNA of the CDR3: TGTGCCTGGAGTGTGAGCACGTCGGGAGGGGGCTATGGCTACACCTTC.

This clone came up once. This chain connects TRBV28 to TRBJ1-5; TRBD1 matches at 7 bases. Looked up from germline, CDR1 is MDHEN and CDR2 is SYDVKM. V gave up 5 bases and J gave up 2 bases; unmatched junction bases: 6. The CDR3 contains 15 residues. CDR3 in amino acids: CASSGSGQGNQPQHF. CDR3 sequence (DNA): TGTGCCAGCAGTGGGAGCGGACAGGGCAATCAGCCCCAGCATTTT.

The chain combines TRBV6-5 with TRBJ1-1, with D maybe TRBD1 (6 bases). CDR1 and CDR2 from the germline V gene are MNHEY and SVGAGI. The CDR3 loop spans 13 amino acids. V was shortened by 10 bases and J by 2 bases, with 14 bases between the two germline ends. The CDR3 spells CATSGHPNTEAFF. In DNA form, the CDR3 reads TGTGCCACATCGGGACATCCCAACACTGAAGCTTTCTTT.

V usage is TRBV5-1 and J usage is TRBJ2-7, with D tentatively TRBD2 (5 bases). Germline V lookup: CDR1 SGHRS, CDR2 YFSETQ. Trimming pared 5 bases from V and 1 base from J, leaving 16 bases between. The CDR3 spans 15 residues. The CDR3 nucleotides read TGCGCCAGCAGTTCAGGCGGGCAGGCGTCCTACGAGCAGTACTTC. Its protein product is CASSSGGQASYEQYF.

This clone was counted only a few times. This chain joins TRBV6-5 and TRBJ2-7; 8 bases map to TRBD1. CDR3 length equals 15 residues. Germline CDR1 is MNHEY and CDR2 is SVGAGI. V trimming: 0 bases; J trimming: 6 bases; junction bases outside the gene matches: 7. The CDR3 sequence is CASSYSTSGGREQYF. CDR3 DNA sequence: TGTGCCAGCAGTTACTCGACCTCAGGGGGCCGCGAGCAGTACTTC.

A single count supports this clone. The rearrangement uses TRBV3-1 (or the pseudogene TRBV3-2) and TRBJ2-7; TRBD1 matches 10 bases. CDR1 and CDR2 (germline): LGHDT, YNNKEL (reference sequence). Trimming removed 5 bases from V and 4 bases from J; junction bases left unmatched: 5. The CDR3 length is 14 residues. This chain's CDR3 is CASSFRDRGYEQYF. The CDR3 nucleotides read TGTGCCAGCAGCTTCCGGGACAGGGGTTACGAGCAGTACTTC.

The V call is TRBV7-2, the J call TRBJ1-2; 9 bases are shared with TRBD1. CDR1 and CDR2 (germline): SGHTA, FQGNSA. CDR3 size: 16 residues. Unmatched junction bases numbered 8, after V lost 6 bases and J lost 0 bases. CDR3 in DNA: TGTGCCAGCAGTCCGGGGGGGACAGGGTCTAACTATGGCTACACCTTC. It is translated as CASSPGGTGSNYGYTF.

This clone showed up just once. V usage is TRBV6-5 and J usage is TRBJ2-4, with 8 positions matching TRBD1. V shed 8 bases, J shed 6 bases, and the junction held 3 bases outside the gene matches. This CDR3 contains 12 residues. From germline, CDR1 is MNHEY and CDR2 SVGAGI. The CDR3 loop reads CASRTGGNIQYF. The CDR3, as DNA: TGTGCCAGCCGAACAGGGGGAAACATTCAGTACTTC.

V and J are TRBV5-4 and TRBJ1-2, with 9 bases aligning to TRBD1. The CDR3 extends over 14 amino acids. Germline assignment: CDR1 SGHNT and CDR2 YYREEE (reference sequence). Trimming at V came to 4 bases and at J to 5 bases, leaving 6 bases not matched to a gene. In DNA, the CDR3 is TGTGCCAGCAGCCCGGGACAGGGCCTGTATGGCTACACCTTC. It translates to CASSPGQGLYGYTF.

The chain recombines TRBV11-2 with TRBJ2-7; D may be TRBD1 or TRBD2 (5 bases each). From germline, CDR1 is SGHAT and CDR2 FQNNGV. This CDR3 is 15 amino acids long. The V end lost 1 base, the J end lost 3 bases, and 13 bases lay between the germline ends. The CDR3, as DNA: TGTGCCAGCAGCTTAGCGGGACCAGGTTACTACGAGCAGTACTTC. Amino acids: CASSLAGPGYYEQYF.

This CDR3 is CASSEQGPGELFF. CDR3 in DNA: TGTGCCAGCAGTGAACAGGGGCCCGGGGAGCTGTTTTTT. This chain connects TRBV6-4 to TRBJ2-2, with 7 bases aligning to TRBD1. This CDR3 is built from 13 residues. V was clipped by 3 bases and J by 6 bases; unmatched bases: 1. The germline V gene encodes CDR1 MRHNA and CDR2 SNTAGT.

CDR3 loop: CASSWGLSGSTEQYF. The CDR3 coding sequence is TGTGCCAGCAGCTGGGGGCTCAGCGGGAGTACCGAGCAGTACTTC. V usage is TRBV5-4 and J usage is TRBJ2-7, with TRBD2 identical over 8 bases. This CDR3 contains 15 residues. V shed 3 bases and J 6 bases; nucleotides not matched to a gene: 11. CDR1 is SGHNT and CDR2 is YYREEE in the germline V gene (reference sequence).

The V gene is TRBV5-8, the J gene TRBJ1-5; D gene uncertain. The CDR3 runs 14 residues. CDR1 SGHTS and CDR2 YDEGEE come from the germline V gene. With 0 bases removed from V and 4 bases from J, the gap between germline ends came to 8 bases. The CDR3 nucleotides are TGTGCCAGCAGCTTGGTCTTTGAGAATCAGCCCCAGCATTTT. Translating it yields CASSLVFENQPQHF.

V gene TRBV28 combines with J gene TRBJ1-2; 8 bases line up with TRBD1. The CDR3 extends over 14 amino acids. With V trimmed by 6 bases and J by 4 bases, 7 bases remained unmatched. Germline CDR1 reads MDHEN; CDR2 reads SYDVKM. In DNA, the CDR3 is TGTGCCAGCAGCCCAGGGGGCGTAGGCTATGGCTACACCTTC. Its translation: CASSPGGVGYGYTF.

V gene TRBV18 combines with J gene TRBJ2-5; D might be TRBD2 (6 bases). CDR3 length equals 13 residues. The V gene's germline CDR1 is KGHSH and CDR2 LQKENI. V was trimmed by 3 bases and J by 5 bases, leaving 10 bases between them. The CDR3 nucleotides are TGTGCCAGCTCACCTGGAGGGGAGGAGACCCAGTACTTC. This translates into CASSPGGEETQYF.

V gene TRBV27 combines with J gene TRBJ1-1, with D possibly matching TRBD1 (6 bases). V lost 1 base to trimming and J lost 4 bases, with 16 bases between them. Germline-derived CDR1 and CDR2 are MNHEY and SMNVEV (reference sequence). The CDR3 covers 16 residues. DNA for the CDR3: TGTGCCAGCAGTTTATGGGGGATAGGGGGGATCACTGAAGCTTTCTTT. Residues: CASSLWGIGGITEAFF.

This sequence joins TRBV25-1 and TRBJ2-5; perhaps TRBD2 as D (5 bases). This CDR3 has 15 residues. V lost 2 bases and J 2 bases, leaving 12 bases between the germline ends. Germline assignment: CDR1 MGHDK and CDR2 SYGVNS. Here the CDR3 reads CASSEGRGLQETQYF. The CDR3 DNA reads TGTGCCAGCAGTGAAGGTAGAGGACTGCAAGAGACCCAGTACTTC.

The chain employs TRBV19 and TRBJ2-7; no clear D gene. Trimming removed 3 bases at V and 3 bases at J, with 12 bases between. The CDR3 length is 14 residues. Germline V gives CDR1 LNHDA, CDR2 SQIVND (reference sequence). The CDR3 DNA reads TGTGCCAGTAGTATCTCGGGTTACCTCTACGAGCAGTACTTC. This sequence encodes CASSISGYLYEQYF.